This TCR beta chain was sequenced for a study of response to subunit inactivated influenza vaccine. Study-wide results and limits: Authors suggested each seasonal influenza vaccination recruits few new T cells.

One entry per CDR3 protein results from TCRdb running MiXCR on the RT-PCR reads. The sample contains fewer than 750,000 distinct CDR3 sequences, 14% of which appear only once. On this clonotype itself: What it binds is not known.

The sample was PBMCs from blood, taken about 12 days after vaccination. The source of this sequence is a man between 45 and 60 years old who received an inactivated influenza vaccine.

CDR3 in DNA: TGCGCCAGCAGCCAAGGGTACGGGGAGCTGTTTTTT. It specifies CASSQGYGELFF. The chain links TRBV4-1 to TRBJ2-2; D gene ambiguous. Germline loops: CDR1 MGHRA, CDR2 YSYEKL. Trimming removed 1 base from V and 7 bases from J, with 4 bases in between. The CDR3 consists of 12 residues.